This T cell receptor beta chain appears in the sequencing data of a study of read filtering for tumor transcriptome and immune sequencing. Sampling of bone marrow took place during active disease in every patient. Germline CDR1 ENHRY, CDR2 SYGVKD. V dropped 2 bases and J dropped 5; count of bases not matched to a gene: 7. The CDR3 runs 15 residues. This clonotype occurred many times. What it binds is not known. Study-level points and caveats: Compared with RNA-seq, IR-seq gave much higher clonotype depth and reliability. This fraction held mixed bone marrow immune cells after CD138-negative sorting.

This library used roughly 400 ng RNA and molecular barcoded adaptors spanning alpha/delta and beta/gamma chains. TCRdb called the reads again in MiXCR, with one record for every CDR3 protein. The table lists under 35,000 distinct CDR3 sequences, less than 20% of them singletons. This receptor was identified in a donor at least 40 years old with multiple myeloma. The chain couples TRBV10-3 to TRBJ2-7; 9 bases align to TRBD1. What was sequenced was a population of CD138-negative cells sorted from bone marrow. The CDR3 loop is CAISERKQGAHEQYF. For the CDR3, the DNA is TGTGCCATCAGTGAGAGAAAACAGGGGGCACACGAGCAGTACTTC.